The next 20 T cell receptor beta chains were all read from a single sample in a study of blood T cell repertoires in COVID-19. The method was immunoSEQ multiplex PCR; TCRdb's version includes in-frame clones alone and lacks a portion of them. The sample lists a few hundred thousand clones, approximately 88% occurring once. The specimen sequenced was PBMCs or T cells enriched from blood (not recorded which). Source of these receptors: a man aged 25-45 years who had recovered from COVID-19.

The chain has TRBV28 and TRBJ1-1; TRBD1 might be the D (5 bases). The CDR3 loop spans 13 amino acids. Trimming removed 3 bases at V and 2 bases at J, with 7 bases between. The germline V gene encodes CDR1 MDHEN and CDR2 SYDVKM. The CDR3 sequence is CASSFGGNTEAFF. The CDR3 DNA reads TGTGCCAGCAGTTTCGGGGGTAACACTGAAGCTTTCTTT.

This chain joins TRBV28 and TRBJ1-5; 7 bases map to TRBD1. With V trimmed by 5 bases and J by 3 bases, 13 bases remained unmatched. The CDR3 extends over 17 amino acids. Germline CDR1 and CDR2: MDHEN and SYDVKM. In DNA, the CDR3 is TGTGCCAGCAGTATCATACAGGGGCTAGATGCCAATCAGCCCCAGCATTTT. Its translation: CASSIIQGLDANQPQHF.

This clone was detected only once. This sequence joins TRBV12-3 or TRBV12-4 and TRBJ1-6; no clear D gene. The CDR3 consists of 13 residues. Trimming stripped 5 bases from V and 7 bases from J, with 9 bases between. Here the CDR3 reads CASSPLENSPLHF. The CDR3 DNA sequence: TGTGCCAGCAGTCCCCTTGAGAATTCACCCCTCCACTTT.

V usage is TRBV9 and J usage is TRBJ2-2, with 8 positions matching TRBD2. Germline-derived CDR1 and CDR2 are SGDLS and YYNGEE. This CDR3 comprises 15 residues. The V segment lost 1 base and the J segment 4 bases; nucleotides outside the gene matches: 3. CDR3 sequence: CASSVRAGGTGELFF. CDR3 nucleotide sequence: TGTGCCAGCAGCGTACGGGCGGGGGGCACCGGGGAGCTGTTTTTT.

J is TRBJ1-3 and V is TRBV5-6; weak D call: TRBD1 (5 bases). Deletions cut 2 bases from V and 0 bases from J, with 12 bases between. CDR3 length: 16 residues. Germline assignment: CDR1 SGHDT and CDR2 YYEEEE. In DNA form, the CDR3 reads TGTGCCAGCAGCTTCGGTTCAGGGATCTCTGGAAACACCATATATTTT. It translates to CASSFGSGISGNTIYF.

This chain uses TRBV18 with TRBJ2-7; tentatively, D is TRBD1 (6 bases). The CDR3 length is 16 residues. CDR1 is KGHSH and CDR2 is LQKENI in the germline V gene. V gave up 4 bases and J gave up 3 bases, with 19 bases separating them. The CDR3 loop reads CASSLQSGTSHYEQYF. The CDR3 DNA reads as TGTGCCAGCTCACTCCAATCCGGGACATCCCACTACGAGCAGTACTTC.

V gene TRBV11-1 combines with J gene TRBJ1-2; maybe TRBD1 (5 bases). Germline assignment: CDR1 SGHAT and CDR2 FQDESV (reference sequence). The CDR3 length is 14 residues. Between the trimmed V and J ends, which lost 0 bases and 4 bases, there was a span of 9 bases. The CDR3 nucleotides read TGTGCCAGCAGCTTAGCTGGGCAGGGCTATGGCTACACCTTC. This gives the protein CASSLAGQGYGYTF. The full variable domain, with the rest looked up from reference TRBV11-1 and TRBJ1-2, is EAEVAQSPRYKITEKSQAVAFWCDPISGHATLYWYRQILGQGPELLVQFQDESVVDDSQLPKDRFSAERLKGVDSTLKIQPAELGDSAMYLCASSLAGQGYGYTFGSGTRLTVV.

CDR3 bases: TGTGCCAGCAGTTCCCAGGGAAGCAATCAGCCCCAGCATTTT. Protein product: CASSSQGSNQPQHF. The chain combines TRBV6-5 with TRBJ1-5, with D perhaps TRBD1 (5 bases). Germline V lookup: CDR1 MNHEY, CDR2 SVGAGI. This CDR3 is 14 amino acids long. Trimming left V 4 bases short and J 1 base short, with 8 bases between.

The V gene is TRBV15, the J gene TRBJ2-3; weak D call: TRBD1 (5 bases). The V end was cut by 0 bases, the J end by 4 bases, with 8 bases between. Germline CDR1 LNHNV, CDR2 YYDKDF (reference sequence). This CDR3 has 14 residues. This CDR3 reads CATSRDRASDTQYF. As DNA, the CDR3 is TGTGCCACCAGCAGAGACAGGGCCTCAGATACGCAGTATTTT.

The sample holds one count of this clone. The chain combines TRBV5-5 with TRBJ2-2; D gene unclear. From germline, CDR1 is SGHKS and CDR2 YYEKEE (reference sequence). With 0 bases removed from V and 4 bases from J, the gap between germline ends came to 4 bases. The CDR3 is made up of 13 amino acids. CDR3 loop: CASSLAGTGELFF. Here the CDR3 DNA reads TGTGCCAGCAGCTTGGCGGGCACCGGGGAGCTGTTTTTT.

Only one count was recorded for this clone. This rearrangement joins TRBV19 to TRBJ1-1; 7 bases line up with TRBD1. Trimming at V came to 6 bases and at J to 6 bases, leaving 10 bases not matched to a gene. CDR1 and CDR2 (germline): LNHDA, SQIVND (reference sequence). The CDR3 spans 14 residues. The CDR3 spells CASRPPTGLSEAFF. CDR3 coding DNA: TGTGCCAGTAGACCACCGACAGGGCTTTCTGAAGCTTTCTTT.

Worth noting for this clone: Within the sample, other DNA sequences also encode this same CDR3. The V call is TRBV9, the J call TRBJ2-3; D remains ambiguous. V lost 1 base, J lost 0 bases, and 6 bases lay in between. Germline CDR1 reads SGDLS; CDR2 reads YYNGEE. The CDR3 is 14 amino acids. The CDR3 coding sequence is TGTGCCAGCAGCGTAACCGGGAGCACAGATACGCAGTATTTT. Amino acids: CASSVTGSTDTQYF.

The V gene is TRBV6-5, the J gene TRBJ2-1, with 11 bases identical to TRBD2. Per germline, CDR1 MNHEY and CDR2 SVGAGI. Germline trimming cut 8 bases from V and 7 bases from J; bases unmatched to any gene: 10. The CDR3 totals 15 residues. Written as DNA, the CDR3 is TGTGCCAGCCAACGGAGTAGCGGGGGGGCGAATGAGCAGTTCTTC. This codes for CASQRSSGGANEQFF.

The CDR3 protein is CASSSGGLNQPQHF. The CDR3 nucleotides read TGTGCCAGTAGTAGCGGGGGGCTTAATCAGCCCCAGCATTTT. V usage is TRBV19 and J usage is TRBJ1-5; a possible D gene is TRBD1 (6 bases). This CDR3 spans 14 amino acids. Germline CDR1 and CDR2: LNHDA and SQIVND (reference sequence). Trimming pared 4 bases from V and 4 bases from J, leaving 11 bases between.

The chain uses TRBV6-5 and TRBJ2-7; D is perhaps TRBD1 (5 bases). The V gene lost 0 bases and the J gene lost 7 bases, with 13 bases spanning the gap. The CDR3 consists of 14 residues. CDR1 and CDR2 (germline): MNHEY, SVGAGI. In nucleotides, the CDR3 is TGTGCCAGCAGTTACTCGGGGCAGGCGAGGGAGCAGTACTTC. Translation gives CASSYSGQAREQYF.

The genes are TRBV30 and TRBJ1-3, with a weak D call TRBD1 (5 bases). The length of the CDR3 is 17 residues. Looked up from germline, CDR1 is GTSNPN and CDR2 is SVGIG (reference sequence). V dropped 0 bases and J dropped 6 bases, with 21 bases sitting between them. As DNA, the CDR3 is TGTGCCTGGAGTGTACCCCCGCTGACAGAGAGCACAAACACCATATATTTT. This translates into CAWSVPPLTESTNTIYF. Combining the CDR3 with reference TRBV30 and TRBJ1-3 gives the whole variable domain SQTIHQWPATLVQPVGSPLSLECTVEGTSNPNLYWYRQAAGRGLQLLFYSVGIGQISSEVPQNLSASRPQDRQFILSSKKLLLSDSGFYLCAWSVPPLTESTNTIYFGEGSWLTVV.

This clone showed up just once. The chain is built from TRBV28 and TRBJ2-2; D is undetermined. CDR1 and CDR2 (germline): MDHEN, SYDVKM. CDR3 length equals 10 residues. V lost 6 bases and J lost 7, with 3 bases in between. CDR3 coding DNA: TGTGCCAGCAGCCGCGGGGAGCTGTTTTTT. It codes for CASSRGELFF.

This clone was detected only once. The genes are TRBV7-9 and TRBJ2-3, with D perhaps TRBD2 (5 bases). The germline V gene encodes CDR1 SEHNR and CDR2 FQNEAQ (reference sequence). This CDR3 region has 15 residues. V shed 3 bases and J shed 2 bases, with 12 bases lying between them. The CDR3 DNA sequence: TGTGCCAGCAGCTTTGAGGGCTTTTACACAGATACGCAGTATTTT. This translates into CASSFEGFYTDTQYF.

The chain joins TRBV6-5 to TRBJ1-2; D is perhaps TRBD1 (6 bases). Deletions cut 4 bases from V and 8 bases from J, with 14 bases between. The V gene's germline CDR1 is MNHEY and CDR2 SVGAGI. CDR3 length equals 13 residues. The CDR3 here is CASSSGEADGYTF. In nucleotides, the CDR3 is TGTGCCAGCAGTTCAGGGGAAGCAGACGGCTACACCTTC.

The chain employs TRBV11-2 and TRBJ2-5; D might be TRBD1 (5 bases). Deletions cut 2 bases from V and 5 bases from J, with 15 bases between. The CDR3 consists of 15 residues. Germline CDR1 is SGHAT and CDR2 is FQNNGV. The CDR3 reads CASSLSLTPGETQYF. DNA of the CDR3: TGTGCCAGCAGCTTATCGCTGACCCCAGGGGAGACCCAGTACTTC.